This TCR beta chain was captured in a study of human T cells and chemical hapten exposure. Trimming shortened V by 0 bases and J by 1 base, and 4 bases separated the two germline ends. The CDR3 is 14 amino acids. Per the germline V gene, CDR1 is LGHNA and CDR2 is YNFKEQ. RNA extraction used unfractionated whole blood as the source of total RNA. Unique molecular identifiers were linked by the library to individual cDNA molecules. In TCRdb, the 5' RACE reads were re-called with MiXCR into one record per CDR3 protein. The sample consists of 65,000 to 90,000 distinct CDR3 sequences, less than 20% of them appearing once. A few counts support this clonotype.

This clonotype was sampled from a female donor in good health. V gene TRBV4-2 combines with J gene TRBJ1-5; no clear D. The CDR3 DNA is TGTGCCAGCAGCCAAGACGGCAGCAATCAGCCCCAGCATTTT. It specifies CASSQDGSNQPQHF.